The rows below give T cell receptor beta chains drawn from one sample of a study of tumor-infiltrating lymphocytes in oesophageal squamous cell carcinoma. In TCRdb, the PCR reads were re-called with MiXCR into one record per CDR3 protein. The repertoire holds approximately 9,600 distinct CDR3 sequences, with 58% as singletons. Sequences were obtained from esophageal tumor tissue. The receptors shown here come from a female donor with esophageal squamous cell carcinoma. Each CDR3 is given with its conserved first and last residue. A D gene is named only where the DNA matches it firmly. Size tells how often a clone was seen (once, few, many) or the class of an expanded clone, and some rows leave it out.

V gene,J gene,clone size,D gene,CDR3 DNA,CDR3 protein
TRBV7-2,TRBJ2-3,.,.,TGTACCAGCAGCTCGGACAGTTATAATTCACCCCTCCACTTC,CTSSSDSYNSPLHF
TRBV4-1,TRBJ2-5,many,TRBD2,TGCGCCAGCAGCCAAAGGGTTAGCGGGGGATCCTACAATGAGCAGTACTTC,CASSQRVSGGSYNEQYF
TRBV7-3,TRBJ2-5,.,TRBD2,TGTGCCAGCAGCTTTCGGCGGGGGAGTCAAGAGACCCAGTACTTC,CASSFRRGSQETQYF
TRBV7-2,TRBJ2-7,.,.,TGTGCCAGCAGCTTGGTGACAATAGCCGAGCAGTACTTC,CASSLVTIAEQYF
TRBV7-2,TRBJ2-1,few,TRBD1,TGTGCCAGCAGCTCCACCACTCCCGGACAGGCAATCTTCACATACAATGAGCAGTTCTTC,CASSSTTPGQAIFTYNEQFF
TRBV27,TRBJ1-1,many,.,TGTGCCAGCAGCCATTTAGGCGGTGAAGCTTTCTTT,CASSHLGGEAFF
TRBV5-6,TRBJ2-3,.,TRBD2,TGTGCCAGCAGCTTGGGACTAGCGGGCGGCCTAGATACGCAGTATTTT,CASSLGLAGGLDTQYF
TRBV6-2/TRBV6-3,TRBJ2-1,.,.,TGTGCCAGCGGCATAGCGGATCGCTCCTACAATGAGCAGTTCTTC,CASGIADRSYNEQFF
TRBV20-1,TRBJ1-2,few,TRBD1,TGCAGTGCTACACGGGACAGCAACTATGGCTACACCTTC,CSATRDSNYGYTF
TRBV6-6,TRBJ2-1,.,.,TGTGCCAGCAGTTACTCGAGGGACGGTCTCAATGAGCAGTTCTTC,CASSYSRDGLNEQFF
TRBV7-2,TRBJ2-7,few,.,TGTGCCAGCAGCTCCATGAGCACCGCGGGAATCTACGAGCAGTACTTC,CASSSMSTAGIYEQYF
TRBV27,TRBJ2-3,.,.,TGTGCCAGCAGTTTATCGAGGGTGGATACGCAGTATTTT,CASSLSRVDTQYF
TRBV7-6,TRBJ2-7,medium-sized,TRBD1,TGTGCCAGCAGCTCAGGGACAGGGAGCTCCTACGAGCAGTACTTC,CASSSGTGSSYEQYF
TRBV6-1,TRBJ2-5,.,.,TGTGCCAGCAGACAGGGTGTGGAGACCCAGTACTTC,CASRQGVETQYF
TRBV7-2,TRBJ2-2,.,.,TGTGCCAGCAGCTTAGCCAGGACGAACACCGGGGAGCTGTTTTTT,CASSLARTNTGELFF
TRBV7-8,TRBJ2-3,medium-sized,.,TGTGCCAGCAGCTTAGGACCCGCCGGAGGCACAGATACGCAGTATTTT,CASSLGPAGGTDTQYF
TRBV7-2,TRBJ2-7,few,TRBD1,TGTGCCAGCAGCTTATCGGGACAGATCTCCTACGAGCAGTACTTC,CASSLSGQISYEQYF
TRBV6-1,TRBJ2-7,medium-sized,TRBD1,TGTGCCAGCAGTTATGACAGGGGGCCCTACGAGCAGTACTTC,CASSYDRGPYEQYF
TRBV7-2,TRBJ2-3,many,.,TGTGCCAGCAGCGAAACCGGGACCGCAGTCCATACGCAGTATTTT,CASSETGTAVHTQYF
TRBV2,TRBJ2-7,.,.,TGTGCCAGCACCATGACGGCCGGGATCTCCTACGAGCAGTACTTC,CASTMTAGISYEQYF
TRBV28,TRBJ1-3,once,.,TGTGACGGGGGCACCTCTGGAAACACCATATATTTT,CDGGTSGNTIYF
TRBV7-2,TRBJ2-1,.,TRBD2,TGTGCCAGCAGCTCGAGGGGCAGACTAGCGGGAGGTTCCTACAATGAGCAGTTCTTC,CASSSRGRLAGGSYNEQFF
TRBV7-3,TRBJ2-3,.,TRBD2,TGTGCCAGCAGCTTATATTCCCTAGCGGGAGAATTAGATACGCAGTATTTT,CASSLYSLAGELDTQYF
TRBV6-1,TRBJ2-1,few,.,TGTGCCAGCAGTGAACCGGGACGGAGCTACAATGAGCAGTTCTTC,CASSEPGRSYNEQFF
TRBV12-3/TRBV12-4,TRBJ2-1,.,TRBD1,TGTGCCAGCAGTTCCGGGACAGGGAACAATGAGCAGTTCTTC,CASSSGTGNNEQFF
TRBV7-6,TRBJ2-3,.,.,TGTGCCAGCAGCTTAGTCCCGAGCACAGATACGCAGTATTTT,CASSLVPSTDTQYF
TRBV25-1,TRBJ1-2,many,.,TGTGCCAGCAGTGAGGAAGGGTTGAATGGCTACACCTTC,CASSEEGLNGYTF
TRBV6-1,TRBJ2-5,medium-sized,TRBD2,TGTGCCAGCAGCCCCGGGGTGGTAGCGGGCGGCCAAGAGACCCAGTACTTC,CASSPGVVAGGQETQYF
TRBV7-3,TRBJ2-7,once,.,TGTGCCAGCAGCGCAACCTCCGGAGATACGCAGTACTTC,CASSATSGDTQYF
TRBV28,TRBJ2-1,.,.,TGTGCCAGCAGCCCCTGGTCAAACTCCTACAATGAGCAGTTCTTC,CASSPWSNSYNEQFF
TRBV28,TRBJ2-3,many,TRBD2,TGTGCCAGCAGTGTGCTAGCGGGAGGTAGAGATACGCAGTATTTT,CASSVLAGGRDTQYF
TRBV7-7,TRBJ1-4,.,.,TGTGCTAGCAGCTCACAGGGTTCAACCCATGAAAAACTGTTTTTT,CASSSQGSTHEKLFF
TRBV28,TRBJ1-2,.,.,TGTGCCAGCCTGGAGGGGACCTCAAACTATGGCTACACCTTC,CASLEGTSNYGYTF
TRBV11-2,TRBJ2-6,.,TRBD1,TGTGCCAGCAGCTCCGGACAGGGACGCTCTGGGGCCAACGTCCTGACTTTC,CASSSGQGRSGANVLTF
TRBV25-1,TRBJ2-5,.,.,TGTGCCAGCAGTTTACTCTCGGGCGAGACCCAGTACTTC,CASSLLSGETQYF
TRBV6-8,TRBJ2-6,.,.,.,CASSYPDRGDSPRPIRAVLRF
TRBV7-2,TRBJ2-7,.,.,TGTGCCAGCAGCTTAGGGGGGACGCTAGTCTACGAGCAGTACTTC,CASSLGGTLVYEQYF
TRBV6-1,TRBJ2-5,.,.,TGTGCCAGCAGTGAAGATCTGGAGACCCAGTACTTC,CASSEDLETQYF
TRBV11-2,TRBJ2-7,medium-sized,TRBD2,TGTGCCAGCAGCTCCGTAGGACTAGCGGAGGCCGGCTCCTACAATGAGCAGTACTTC,CASSSVGLAEAGSYNEQYF
TRBV7-6,TRBJ2-1,.,.,TGTGCCAGCAGCCAGGGGGGGAACAATGAGCAGTTCTTC,CASSQGGNNEQFF
TRBV4-2,TRBJ1-2,medium-sized,.,TGTGCCAGCAGCCAAGGGGGAGATCCTAACTATGGCTACACCTTC,CASSQGGDPNYGYTF
TRBV6-1,TRBJ2-7,many,TRBD2,TGTGCCAGCAGTGATGCCAGCGGGGGCCGTCCATACGAGCAGTACTTC,CASSDASGGRPYEQYF
TRBV7-3,TRBJ2-3,many,TRBD2,TGTGCCAGCAGCTTAAGCCTAACTAGCGGGAGTTATACGCAGTATTTT,CASSLSLTSGSYTQYF
TRBV11-2,TRBJ2-5,.,TRBD1,TGTGCCAGCAGCTCGGGACAGCTCCAAGAGACCCAGTACTTC,CASSSGQLQETQYF
TRBV7-2,TRBJ2-4,medium-sized,TRBD1,TGTGCCAGCAGCCCAGACAGGGCGGAGGCCAAAAACATTCAGTACTTC,CASSPDRAEAKNIQYF
TRBV11-2,TRBJ2-2,.,.,TGTGCCAGCAGCGCCCATATCGTCCAGACCACCGGGGAGCTGTTTTTT,CASSAHIVQTTGELFF
TRBV6-6,TRBJ2-1,.,.,TGTGCCAGCAGTTACTCGAGCAGAGCTAGGGGCAATGAGCAGTTCTTC,CASSYSSRARGNEQFF
TRBV6-1,TRBJ2-7,medium-sized,.,TGTGCCAGCAGTGAACCGAACACGGCCTACGAGCAGTACTTC,CASSEPNTAYEQYF
TRBV12-3/TRBV12-4,TRBJ2-1,.,.,TGTGCCAGCAGTTTAGCGGGGGGGCCACTTAATGAGCAGTTCTTC,CASSLAGGPLNEQFF
TRBV28,TRBJ2-4,.,.,TGTGCCAGCAGCTCAAAATATACGGATACGCAGTACTTC,CASSSKYTDTQYF
TRBV27,TRBJ1-1,many,.,TGTGCCAGCGTTGGCAGGTCGATCACTGAAGCTTTCTTT,CASVGRSITEAFF
TRBV7-6,TRBJ2-3,.,.,TGTGCCAGCAGCTTAAGGGGGGTTAGCACAGATACGCAGTATTTT,CASSLRGVSTDTQYF
TRBV18,TRBJ2-7,.,TRBD2,TGTGCCAGCTCACCAGGACTAGGCCACGAGCAGTACTTC,CASSPGLGHEQYF
TRBV7-2,TRBJ2-3,.,.,TGTGCCAGCAGCTTCACACAGGCTTCAAGGGATACGCAGTATTTT,CASSFTQASRDTQYF
TRBV27,TRBJ2-5,.,.,TGTGCCAGCAGCTTAGGCCCAGGGACTCAACAAACCCAAGAGACCCAGTACTTC,CASSLGPGTQQTQETQYF
TRBV11-2,TRBJ1-1,.,.,TGTGCCAGCAGCTTAGCTCTGAACACTGAAGCTTTCTTT,CASSLALNTEAFF
TRBV19,TRBJ2-7,many,TRBD1,TGTGCCAGTAGTTTTCTTGGGCAGGGGGCTGGCGAGCAGTACTTC,CASSFLGQGAGEQYF
TRBV7-3,TRBJ2-7,.,TRBD2,TGTGCCAGCAGCCTGAGAGGCGGGAGGGACAATGAGCAGTACTTC,CASSLRGGRDNEQYF
TRBV6-2/TRBV6-3,TRBJ2-2,.,.,TGTGCCAGCAGTGGGGGACTCAACACCGGGGAGCTGTTTTTT,CASSGGLNTGELFF